The 9 T cell receptor beta chains reported below all come from one sample, sequenced in a study of regulatory dendritic cells for organ transplantation (dated by TCRdb to 2016 to 2017). Sorted T cell subsets were CFSE-labeled and co-cultured for 4 to 5 days with allogeneic regulatory or mature dendritic cells at a 1:10 DC:T ratio. To prepare the library, the immunoSEQ multiplex PCR assay was applied. This immuneACCESS table, as held by TCRdb, lists in-frame sequences with V and J called but not all clones. Of the missing ones, under half trace to an unresolved V gene in checked studies; the others have no known cause. The sample contains some 7,800 clones, about two thirds of them found a single time. The ten largest clones capture roughly 3.5% of the sample. These TCRs are of unknown antigen specificity. Sequenced input: memory CD4+ T cells from blood cultured with dendritic cells. This specimen's cell subset or site label, per the study, means: CD45RO+ memory T cells. The source is a human donor in good health.

The chain has TRBV6-5 and TRBJ2-7; TRBD1 agrees at 11 bases. Unmatched junction bases numbered 5, after V lost 6 bases and J lost 7 bases. This CDR3 has 13 amino acids. The germline V gene encodes CDR1 MNHEY and CDR2 SVGAGI. The CDR3 loop reads CASSRTGGGEQYF. The CDR3 DNA reads as TGTGCCAGCAGCCGGACAGGGGGCGGGGAGCAGTACTTC.

V and J are TRBV19 and TRBJ2-6; D possibly corresponds to TRBD1 (5 bases). The CDR3 sequence is 14 residues long. CDR1 is LNHDA, CDR2 SQIVND, per germline (reference sequence). The V gene lost 3 bases and the J gene lost 2 bases, with 5 bases spanning the gap. CDR3 nucleotides: TGTGCCAGTAGTATCAGGGCTGGGGCCAACGTCCTGACTTTC. As protein: CASSIRAGANVLTF.

The chain employs TRBV6-1 and TRBJ2-2; no reliable D call. The V end lost 5 bases, the J end lost 2 bases, and 9 bases lay between the germline ends. Germline-derived CDR1 and CDR2 are MNHNS and SASEGT. This CDR3 has 14 residues. For the CDR3, the DNA is TGTGCCAGCAGTTCGCGCATCAACACCGGGGAGCTGTTTTTT. It translates to CASSSRINTGELFF.

The count of this clone is one. The genes are TRBV7-2 and TRBJ2-1; 14 bases match TRBD2. This CDR3 has 17 amino acids. Looked up from germline, CDR1 is SGHTA and CDR2 is FQGNSA. V lost 0 bases and J lost 7; bases outside the gene matches: 5. The CDR3 loop reads CASSLALTSGGANEQFF. DNA of the CDR3: TGTGCCAGCAGCTTAGCCCTGACTAGCGGGGGGGCGAATGAGCAGTTCTTC.

V usage is TRBV11-3 and J usage is TRBJ2-5; TRBD2 matches 10 bases. In germline, CDR1 is SGHNT, CDR2 YENEEA. The CDR3 has 17 amino acids. The V and J ends lost 1 base and 4 bases, in that order; junction bases with no gene match: 9. The CDR3 DNA sequence: TGTGCCAGCAGCTTAGGCCAAAGCGGGGGGGCCGTAGAGACCCAGTACTTC. Protein: CASSLGQSGGAVETQYF.

A few counts support this clone. J is TRBJ2-5 and V is TRBV7-8; 12 nucleotides agree with TRBD2. Germline V gene lookup returns CDR1 SGHVS and CDR2 FQNEAQ. V shed 4 bases and J 3 bases; nucleotides not matched to a gene: 12. This CDR3 spans 18 amino acids. For the CDR3, the DNA is TGTGCCAGCAGCTCCCAAAGGCGGGCTAGCGGGGGGGAAGAGACCCAGTACTTC. Translated: CASSSQRRASGGEETQYF.

This clone is medium-sized (0.01 to 0.1%) within its sample. The chain recombines TRBV13 with TRBJ2-5; TRBD2 might be the D (6 bases). CDR1 PRHDT and CDR2 FYEKMQ come from the germline V gene (reference sequence). V was pared by 4 bases and J by 5 bases, with 14 bases between. The CDR3 consists of 14 residues. CDR3 region: CASSSRGNGETQYF. CDR3 in DNA: TGTGCCAGCAGCTCCCGGGGGAACGGGGAGACCCAGTACTTC.

This CDR3 reads CASKRTVNTEAFF. CDR3 sequence (DNA): TGTGCCAGCAAAAGGACAGTGAACACTGAAGCTTTCTTT. The V call is TRBV2, the J call TRBJ1-1; possibly TRBD1 for D (6 bases). The CDR3 contains 13 residues. Germline V gene lookup returns CDR1 SNHLY and CDR2 FYNNEI. Trimming pared 7 bases from V and 0 bases from J, leaving 9 bases between.

This clone is medium-sized within its sample. This chain connects TRBV27 to TRBJ2-7; 8 bases match TRBD1. Germline lookup yields CDR1 MNHEY and CDR2 SMNVEV (reference sequence). There are 14 residues in the CDR3. The junction had 9 bases not matched to a gene; V was cut back by 6 bases and J by 5 bases. This chain's CDR3 is CASSVAGGINEQYF. The CDR3 nucleotides are TGTGCCAGCAGCGTCGCAGGGGGCATTAACGAGCAGTACTTC.